This TCR beta chain is from a study of T cell responses to AZD1222 COVID-19 vaccine. The study, taken as a whole, reports: Nearly half of unique spike-specific TCRs reportedly avoided B.1.351 and B.1.1.7 mutated regions.

Germline V gene sequence: CDR1 MNHNS, CDR2 SASEGT. The CDR3 contains 14 residues. V lost 1 base to trimming and J lost 2 bases, with 5 bases between them. The method was immunoSEQ multiplex PCR; TCRdb's version includes in-frame clones alone and lacks a portion of them. Here the sample spans over 95,000 clones, 70% to 90% being singletons. Notes on this clone: No antigen is known for it.

The sequence was collected from an adult who received the AZD1222 COVID-19 vaccine. The V and J genes are TRBV6-1 and TRBJ1-4, with TRBD1 as a possible D gene (5 bases). Source: peripheral blood, taken 28 days after the second AZD1222 dose. CDR3 protein: CASSEGGTNEKLFF. The CDR3 region has the DNA TGTGCCAGCAGTGAAGGGGGGACTAATGAAAAACTGTTTTTT.